Each of the 14 T cell receptor beta chains below was sequenced from the same sample in a study of blood T cells in healthy people across ages. Then a second PCR, running about 6 to 12 cycles, was carried out with a sample-barcoded 5' primer and a J-beta primer mix. TCRdb reanalysed the 5' RACE reads using MiXCR and keeps one entry per CDR3 protein. The sample lists 800,000 to 1,300,000 distinct CDR3 sequences, roughly a quarter occurring once. These records were also assigned to another study, of T cells of mothers and their children.

Sequenced input: blood. All receptors derive from a girl aged 2 to 9 in good health.

The V and J genes are TRBV6-1 and TRBJ2-5; D not resolved. The CDR3 contains 13 residues. The germline gives CDR1 MNHNS, CDR2 SASEGT. The germline V and J ends were trimmed by 2 bases and 0 bases, with 4 bases remaining between them. The CDR3, as DNA: TGTGCCAGCAGTGAACTTAACCAAGAGACCCAGTACTTC. Translating gives CASSELNQETQYF.

Only a few counts were recorded for this clonotype. The V and J genes are TRBV18 and TRBJ2-1, with 10 bases lining up with TRBD1. V lost 6 bases, J lost 6 bases, and 8 bases stayed unmatched. The CDR3 consists of 15 residues. Germline values: CDR1 KGHSH, CDR2 LQKENI. CDR3 protein: CASSDPGTGANEQFF. DNA of the CDR3: TGTGCCAGCTCGGATCCGGGGACAGGGGCCAATGAGCAGTTCTTC. The full variable domain, rest sourced from reference TRBV18 and TRBJ2-1, is NAGVMQNPRHLVRRRGQEARLRCSPMKGHSHVYWYRQLPEEGLKFMVYLQKENIIDESGMPKERFSAEFPKEGPSILRIQQVVRGDSAAYFCASSDPGTGANEQFFGPGTRLTVL.

The J gene is TRBJ2-1, the V gene TRBV11-2, with D perhaps matching TRBD1 or TRBD2 (6 bases each). Trimming removed 5 bases from V and 9 bases from J, with 17 bases in between. Germline-derived CDR1 and CDR2 are SGHAT and FQNNGV. The CDR3 totals 14 residues. The CDR3 DNA reads TGTGCCAGCAGCCCCCTCCGGGGGCCCTTTGAGCAGTTCTTC. Encoded protein: CASSPLRGPFEQFF.

This clonotype was counted a few times. The V call is TRBV6-4, the J call TRBJ1-1; TRBD1 aligns across 7 bases. The length of the CDR3 is 14 residues. J gave up 3 bases and V 6 bases, and 7 bases lay outside the gene matches. From germline, CDR1 is MRHNA and CDR2 SNTAGT. CDR3 DNA: TGTGCCAGCAGCTTTCCAGGGGGGTACACTGAAGCTTTCTTT. It codes for CASSFPGGYTEAFF.

This sequence joins TRBV20-1 and TRBJ2-5, with D perhaps matching TRBD2 (5 bases). The CDR3 has 14 residues. V was pared by 5 bases and J by 4 bases, with 17 bases between. Germline CDR1 DFQATT, CDR2 SNEGSKA (reference sequence). In DNA, the CDR3 is TGCAGTGCTCCCCGACTAATCCGGGGAGAGACCCAGTACTTC. Its protein product is CSAPRLIRGETQYF.

The chain carries TRBV20-1 and TRBJ1-1; D is unclear. V was shortened by 2 bases and J by 5 bases, with 9 bases between the two germline ends. The germline gives CDR1 DFQATT, CDR2 SNEGSKA (reference sequence). The CDR3 is 12 residues long. For the CDR3, the DNA is TGCAGTGCTAGAATCTTAGGGACTGAAGCTTTCTTT. This encodes CSARILGTEAFF.

This chain uses TRBV29-1 with TRBJ1-4; TRBD1 aligns across 7 bases. In germline, CDR1 is SQVTM, CDR2 ANQGSEA. V gave up 6 bases and J gave up 7 bases; unmatched junction bases: 5. The CDR3 totals 12 residues. Here the CDR3 reads CSVGQAGEKLFF. Written as DNA, the CDR3 is TGCAGCGTCGGACAGGCCGGTGAAAAACTGTTTTTT. Full variable domain (outside the CDR3, taken from reference TRBV29-1 and TRBJ1-4): SAVISQKPSRDICQRGTSLTIQCQVDSQVTMMFWYRQQPGQSLTLIATANQGSEATYESGFVIDKFPISRPNLTFSTLTVSNMSPEDSSIYLCSVGQAGEKLFFGSGTQLSVL.

This clonotype was counted only a few times. The chain couples TRBV29-1 to TRBJ1-1; D unclear. CDR3 size: 11 residues. V lost 4 bases and J 6 bases, leaving 9 bases between the germline ends. Germline values: CDR1 SQVTM, CDR2 ANQGSEA. CDR3 region: CSVAGQSEAFF. The CDR3 DNA follows: TGCAGCGTTGCTGGGCAGTCTGAAGCTTTCTTT.

This clonotype was counted a single time. The chain combines TRBV21-1 with TRBJ1-2; the table's D call TRBD1 went unverified against the DNA. TRBV21-1 is a pseudogene locus. The CDR3 spans 12 residues. CDR3: CATFTGDYGYTF. CDR3 nucleotide sequence: TGTGCCACCTTTACGGGGGACTATGGCTACACCTTC.

This clonotype was detected many times. The chain recombines TRBV11-2 with TRBJ2-7; tentative D call: TRBD1 (5 bases). Germline CDR1 reads SGHAT; CDR2 reads FQNNGV. CDR3 length: 15 residues. The V gene lost 0 bases and the J gene lost 2 bases, with 11 bases spanning the gap. CDR3 sequence reads: CASSLDPGFTYEQYF. The CDR3 DNA is TGTGCCAGCAGCTTAGACCCAGGGTTCACCTACGAGCAGTACTTC.

The V and J genes are TRBV7-9 and TRBJ2-7; no firm D call. This CDR3 region has 13 residues. V was pared by 5 bases and J by 4 bases, with 12 bases between. Germline assignment: CDR1 SEHNR and CDR2 FQNEAQ (reference sequence). In DNA, the CDR3 is TGTGCCAGCAGCGCCGACACCGTTTACGAGCAGTACTTC. This sequence encodes CASSADTVYEQYF. Full variable domain (remainder filled in from reference TRBV7-9 and TRBJ2-7): DTGVSQNPRHKITKRGQNVTFRCDPISEHNRLYWYRQTLGQGPEFLTYFQNEAQLEKSRLLSDRFSAERPKGSFSTLEIQRTEQGDSAMYLCASSADTVYEQYFGPGTRLTVT.

This rearrangement joins TRBV20-1 to TRBJ2-5, with TRBD2 matching 10 bases. V trimming: 3 bases; J trimming: 3 bases; junction bases outside the gene matches: 4. There are 14 residues in the CDR3. Germline CDR1 reads DFQATT; CDR2 reads SNEGSKA (reference sequence). CDR3 sequence reads: CSARSSGRKETQYF. CDR3 nucleotide sequence: TGCAGTGCTAGGTCTAGCGGGAGAAAAGAGACCCAGTACTTC.

The CDR3 reads CSALSFVNNYEQYF. DNA of the CDR3: TGCAGTGCTCTTAGTTTCGTCAATAACTACGAGCAGTACTTC. The chain is built from TRBV20-1 and TRBJ2-7; no clear D gene. Germline CDR1 DFQATT, CDR2 SNEGSKA (reference sequence). The CDR3 spans 14 residues. Trimming cost V 5 bases and J 3 bases, with 17 bases left between them.

This clonotype has only a few counts. V is TRBV2 and J is TRBJ2-5; D gene unclear. The better agreement between TRBJ2-1 and the DNA end casts doubt on the J call. The CDR3 has 13 residues. Germline V gene sequence: CDR1 SNHLY, CDR2 FYNNEI. The CDR3 loop is CASNPSPWDEQFF. Here the CDR3 DNA reads TGTGCCAGCAATCCCTCGCCGTGGGATGAGCAGTTCTTC.